The 8 T cell receptor beta chains listed next were all sequenced from one sample in a study of beta chain features in type 1 diabetes. Study-wide findings and caveats: Shortening that was moderate but significant affected the TCRB CDR3s of Type 1 diabetes patients in all four CD4+ subsets.

For these receptors, no antigen is known. Reverse transcribing all isolated RNA meant expressed TCRB transcripts were sequenced. The protocol was immunoSEQ multiplex PCR, while the TCRdb copy is restricted to in-frame clones and leaves out a portion. The table lists hundreds of thousands of clones, roughly a tenth of them singletons. Sequenced: naive CD4+ T cells from blood. Every receptor here comes from a man in his thirties or forties with type 1 diabetes.

This rearrangement joins TRBV5-4 to TRBJ2-3; the D gene is possibly TRBD1 (6 bases). Germline V gene data show CDR1 as SGHNT and CDR2 as YYREEE (reference sequence). Deletions cut 4 bases from V and 3 bases from J, with 18 bases between. The CDR3 runs to 16 residues. The CDR3 sequence is CASSSEARDTTDTQYF. CDR3 DNA: TGTGCCAGCAGCAGCGAAGCCCGGGACACAACAGATACGCAGTATTTT.

This clone turned up a few times. This chain connects TRBV4-1 to TRBJ2-7, with 7 bases identical to TRBD1. Germline V lookup: CDR1 MGHRA, CDR2 YSYEKL. The CDR3 runs 17 residues. With V trimmed by 0 bases and J by 7 bases, 15 bases remained unmatched. The DNA for the CDR3 is TGCGCCAGCAGCCAAGATGCCCACCGACAGGGTTCGGGGGAGCAGTACTTC. Translating gives CASSQDAHRQGSGEQYF.

This clone has only a few counts. V is TRBV7-3 and J is TRBJ1-5, with 9 bases matching TRBD1. CDR1 is SGHTA, CDR2 FQGTGA, per germline. The CDR3 is 17 residues long. V lost 5 bases to trimming and J lost 6 bases; unmatched junction nucleotides: 14. CDR3 bases: TGTGCCAGCAGCGATGGTATGGACAGGGGCTTACCTCAGCCCCAGCATTTT. Translated: CASSDGMDRGLPQPQHF.

The chain carries TRBV5-6 and TRBJ2-1; 11 bases match TRBD2. Trimming took 0 bases from V and 6 from J; bases not matched to a gene: 5. The CDR3 contains 16 residues. Per the germline V gene, CDR1 is SGHDT and CDR2 is YYEEEE. CDR3 DNA sequence: TGTGCCAGCAGCTTGGCGGCTAGCGGGGGGCTCAATGAGCAGTTCTTC. This encodes CASSLAASGGLNEQFF. Full variable domain (remainder filled in from reference TRBV5-6 and TRBJ2-1): DAGVTQSPTHLIKTRGQQVTLRCSPKSGHDTVSWYQQALGQGPQFIFQYYEEEERQRGNFPDRFSGHQFPNYSSELNVNALLLGDSALYLCASSLAASGGLNEQFFGPGTRLTVL.

Comment on this clone: One end of the junction varies from germline; a read error may be responsible. The chain combines TRBV2 with TRBJ2-5; D is unresolved. Per the germline V gene, CDR1 is SNHLY and CDR2 is FYNNEI. The CDR3 totals 11 residues. The CDR3 loop reads CASSNQETQYF. The CDR3 bases are TGTGCCAGCAGTAACCAGGAGACCCAGTACTTC.

V is TRBV5-6 and J is TRBJ1-5; tentative D call: TRBD1 (5 bases). CDR1 is SGHDT and CDR2 is YYEEEE in the germline V gene. There are 14 residues in the CDR3. V lost 2 bases and J 3 bases, leaving 9 bases between the germline ends. CDR3 bases: TGTGCCAGCAGCTTAAGCGGGGCCAATCAGCCCCAGCATTTT. It is translated as CASSLSGANQPQHF.

Comment on this clone: The sample holds other DNA sequences that translate to the same CDR3. The V call is TRBV16, the J call TRBJ1-2; D remains unclear. The V gene's germline CDR1 is KGHSY and CDR2 FQNENV. Deletions cut 2 bases from V and 2 bases from J, with 6 bases between. The CDR3 length is 13 residues. As DNA, the CDR3 is TGTGCCAGCAGCCAAGGAGGGAACTATGGCTACACCTTC. Residues: CASSQGGNYGYTF. Full variable domain (missing parts from reference TRBV16 and TRBJ1-2): GEEVAQTPKHLVRGEGQKAKLYCAPIKGHSYVFWYQQVLKNEFKFLISFQNENVFDETGMPKERFSAKCLPNSPCSLEIQATKLEDSAVYFCASSQGGNYGYTFGSGTRLTVV.

In the case of this clone: At one end, the junction sequence differs from germline, possibly due to a read error. This sequence joins TRBV28 and TRBJ2-7, with D maybe TRBD2 (5 bases). The CDR3 loop spans 15 amino acids. Germline V gives CDR1 MDHEN, CDR2 SYDVKM. The CDR3 loop reads CASSSSGSIPYGQYF. The DNA for the CDR3 is TGTGCCAGCAGTTCATCGGGGTCCATCCCCTACGGGCAGTACTTC. Together with reference TRBV28 and TRBJ2-7, the CDR3 gives the full variable domain: DVKVTQSSRYLVKRTGEKVFLECVQDMDHENMFWYRQDPGLGLRLIYFSYDVKMKEKGDIPEGYSVSREKKERFSLILESASTNQTSMYLCASSSSGSIPYGQYFGPGTRLTVT.